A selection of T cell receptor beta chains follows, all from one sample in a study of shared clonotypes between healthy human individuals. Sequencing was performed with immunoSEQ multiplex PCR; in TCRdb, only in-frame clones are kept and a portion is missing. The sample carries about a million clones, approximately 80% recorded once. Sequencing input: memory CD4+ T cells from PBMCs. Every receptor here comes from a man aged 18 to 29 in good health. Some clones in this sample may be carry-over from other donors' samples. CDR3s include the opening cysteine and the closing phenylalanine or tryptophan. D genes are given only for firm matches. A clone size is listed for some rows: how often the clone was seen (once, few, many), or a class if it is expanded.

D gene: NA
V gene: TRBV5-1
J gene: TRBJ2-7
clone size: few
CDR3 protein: CASSFPRDSLSYEQYF
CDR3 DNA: TGCGCCAGCAGCTTCCCCCGGGACTCCCTTTCTTACGAGCAGTACTTC

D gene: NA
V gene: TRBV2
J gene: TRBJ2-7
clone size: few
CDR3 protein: CASSPEGYEQYF
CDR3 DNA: TGTGCCAGCAGCCCGGAGGGCTACGAGCAGTACTTC

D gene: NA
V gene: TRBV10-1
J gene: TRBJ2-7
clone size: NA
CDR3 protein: CASSESPGTAYEQYF
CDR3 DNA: TGCGCCAGCAGTGAGTCTCCAGGGACCGCCTACGAGCAGTACTTC

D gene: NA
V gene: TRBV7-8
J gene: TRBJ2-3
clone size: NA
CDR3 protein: CASSLGGFLQRDTQYF
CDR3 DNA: TGTGCCAGCAGCTTAGGGGGGTTCCTCCAAAGGGATACGCAGTATTTT

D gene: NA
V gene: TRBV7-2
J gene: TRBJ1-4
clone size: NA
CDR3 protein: CAGSAYRNEKLFF
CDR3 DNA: TGTGCCGGCAGCGCGTACAGGAATGAAAAACTGTTTTTT

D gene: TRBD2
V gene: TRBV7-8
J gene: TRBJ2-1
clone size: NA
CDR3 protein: CASSFVWVAGRGEQFF
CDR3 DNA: TGTGCCAGCAGCTTTGTATGGGTAGCGGGTCGGGGGGAGCAGTTCTTC

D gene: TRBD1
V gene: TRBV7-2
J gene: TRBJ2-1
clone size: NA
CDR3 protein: CASSPRQGARLEGFF
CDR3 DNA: TGTGCCAGCAGCCCCAGACAGGGGGCGCGGCTGGAGGGGTTCTTC

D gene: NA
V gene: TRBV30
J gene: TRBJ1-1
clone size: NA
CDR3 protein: CAWTAGRNTEAFF
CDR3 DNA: TGTGCCTGGACAGCTGGTAGGAACACTGAAGCTTTCTTT

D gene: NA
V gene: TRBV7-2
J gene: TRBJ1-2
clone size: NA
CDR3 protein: CASSLGTVRGGGYTF
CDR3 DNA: TGTGCCAGCAGCTTAGGAACTGTCAGGGGCGGAGGCTACACCTTC

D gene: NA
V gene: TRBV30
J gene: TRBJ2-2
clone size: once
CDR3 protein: CAWRRGARTGELFF
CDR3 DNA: TGTGCCTGGAGGAGGGGGGCGCGAACCGGGGAGCTGTTTTTT

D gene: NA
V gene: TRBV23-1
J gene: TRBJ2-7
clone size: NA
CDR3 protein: CASSLQLRQGGRWVNYEQYF
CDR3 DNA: TGCGCCAGCAGTCTCCAACTCAGACAGGGCGGGAGGTGGGTTAACTACGAGCAGTACTTC

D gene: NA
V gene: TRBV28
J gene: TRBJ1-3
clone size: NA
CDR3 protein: CASSLDSGNTIYF
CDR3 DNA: TGTGCCAGCAGTTTAGATTCTGGAAACACCATATATTTT

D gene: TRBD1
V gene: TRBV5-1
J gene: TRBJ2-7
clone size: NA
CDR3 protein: CASSLGDRTPYEQYF
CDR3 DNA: TGCGCCAGCAGCTTGGGGGACAGGACACCGTACGAGCAGTACTTC

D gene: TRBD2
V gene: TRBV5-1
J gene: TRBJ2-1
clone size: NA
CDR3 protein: CASSPIAGVSYNEQFF
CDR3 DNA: TGCGCCAGCAGCCCAATAGCGGGAGTCTCCTACAATGAGCAGTTCTTC

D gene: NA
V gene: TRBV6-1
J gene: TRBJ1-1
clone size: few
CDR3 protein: CATSMVRGNTEAFF
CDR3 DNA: TGTGCCACCTCGATGGTAAGGGGGAACACTGAAGCTTTCTTT

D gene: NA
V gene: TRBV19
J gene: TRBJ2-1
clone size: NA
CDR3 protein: CASSRAVVYNEQFF
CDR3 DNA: TGTGCCAGTAGTAGAGCAGTCGTCTACAATGAGCAGTTCTTC

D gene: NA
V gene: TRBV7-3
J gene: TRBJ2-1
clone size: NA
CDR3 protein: CASSLRGTRNEQFF
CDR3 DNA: TGTGCCAGCAGCTTACGCGGGACCAGGAATGAGCAGTTCTTC

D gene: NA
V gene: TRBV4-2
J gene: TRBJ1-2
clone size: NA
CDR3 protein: CASSREATTGDGYTF
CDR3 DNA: TGTGCCAGCAGCCGGGAGGCCACTACAGGAGACGGCTACACCTTC

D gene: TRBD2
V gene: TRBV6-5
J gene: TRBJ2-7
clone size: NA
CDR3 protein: CASSRSREGYEQYF
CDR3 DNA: TGTGCCAGCAGTCGCTCGCGGGAGGGCTACGAGCAGTACTTC

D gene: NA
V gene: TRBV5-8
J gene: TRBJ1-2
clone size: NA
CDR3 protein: CASSFQLYGYTF
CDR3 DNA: TGTGCCAGCAGCTTCCAGCTCTATGGCTACACCTTC

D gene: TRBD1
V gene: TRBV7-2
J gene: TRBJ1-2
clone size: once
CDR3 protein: CASSATGGLYGYTF
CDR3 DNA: TGTGCCAGCAGCGCCACAGGGGGACTCTATGGCTACACCTTC

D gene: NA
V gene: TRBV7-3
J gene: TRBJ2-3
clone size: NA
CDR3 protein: CASSLKGEDRTDTQYF
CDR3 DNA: TGTGCCAGCAGCTTAAAAGGGGAGGACAGAACAGATACGCAGTATTTT

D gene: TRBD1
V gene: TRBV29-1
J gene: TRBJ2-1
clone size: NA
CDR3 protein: CSVDGTGGYNEQFF
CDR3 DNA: TGCAGCGTCGATGGGACAGGGGGCTACAATGAGCAGTTCTTC

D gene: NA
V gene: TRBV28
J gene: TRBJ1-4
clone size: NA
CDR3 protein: CASSPGGATNEKLFF
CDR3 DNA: TGTGCCAGCAGCCCCGGGGGGGCGACTAATGAAAAACTGTTTTTT

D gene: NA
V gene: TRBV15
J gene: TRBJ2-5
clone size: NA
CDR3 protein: CATSRSPEVQETQYF
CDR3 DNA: TGTGCCACCAGCCGGAGCCCGGAGGTACAAGAGACCCAGTACTTC